The clone carrying this T cell receptor beta chain was counted a single time. Methods used by the authors: Nucleated cell counts were estimated from reference gene primer amplification. The table came from immunoSEQ multiplex PCR; TCRdb's copy has only in-frame clones and leaves some out. The D gene and trimming were derived from the DNA, and the V and J assignments and clone size from that table. The sample comprises 380,000 or so clones, approximately 86% of which are singletons, and roughly 2% rests with the top ten. The source of the sample is a study of blood T cell repertoires in COVID-19. Sequenced input: PBMCs or T cells enriched from blood (not recorded which). The clonotype was recovered from a woman between 40 and 55 years old with acute COVID-19.

CDR3 in amino acids: CASSQDGAGWSGANVLTF. In nucleotides, the CDR3 is TGCGCCAGCAGCCAAGATGGGGCAGGTTGGTCTGGGGCCAACGTCCTGACTTTC. The gene calls are TRBV4-1 and TRBJ2-6; TRBD1 might be the D (5 bases). V lost 0 bases and J 1 base, leaving 13 bases between the germline ends. The CDR3 length is 18 residues. CDR1 and CDR2 (germline): MGHRA, YSYEKL.